This T cell receptor beta chain was identified during a study of response to subunit inactivated influenza vaccine. TCRdb itself ran the RT-PCR reads through MiXCR, one entry per CDR3 protein. The sample has fewer than 700,000 distinct CDR3 sequences, about an eighth seen once. Deletions cut 6 bases from V and 4 bases from J, with 16 bases between. The CDR3 is 14 residues long. Germline-derived CDR1 and CDR2 are MNHNS and SASEGT. This clonotype was counted a few times. This receptor was identified in a man aged 45-65 years who received an inactivated influenza vaccine. Here the sequenced sample was PBMCs from blood, taken 40 to 50 days after vaccination. The chain uses TRBV6-1 and TRBJ2-7; either TRBD1 or TRBD2 may supply D (5 bases each). Here the CDR3 reads CASRMGPPSYEQYF. As DNA, the CDR3 is TGTGCCAGCAGGATGGGACCGCCGTCATACGAGCAGTACTTC.